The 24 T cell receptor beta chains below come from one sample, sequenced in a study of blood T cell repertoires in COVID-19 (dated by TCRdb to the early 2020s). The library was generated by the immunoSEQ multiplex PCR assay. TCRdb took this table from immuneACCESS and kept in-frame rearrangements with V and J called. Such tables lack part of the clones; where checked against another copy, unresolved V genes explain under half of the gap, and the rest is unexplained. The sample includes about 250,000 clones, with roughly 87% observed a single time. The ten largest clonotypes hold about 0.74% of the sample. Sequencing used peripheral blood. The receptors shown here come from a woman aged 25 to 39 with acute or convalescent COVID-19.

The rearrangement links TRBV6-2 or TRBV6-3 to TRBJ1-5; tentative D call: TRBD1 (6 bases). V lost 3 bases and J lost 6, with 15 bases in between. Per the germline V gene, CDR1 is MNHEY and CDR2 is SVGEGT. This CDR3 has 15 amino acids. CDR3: CASSYGPFRGQPQHF. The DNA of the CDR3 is TGTGCCAGCAGTTATGGACCATTCAGGGGTCAGCCCCAGCATTTT.

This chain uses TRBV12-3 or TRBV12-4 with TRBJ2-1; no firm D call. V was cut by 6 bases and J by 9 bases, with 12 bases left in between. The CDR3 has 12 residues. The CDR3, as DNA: TGTGCCAGCAGCCGCCGAGTGCGTGAGCAGTTCTTC. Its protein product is CASSRRVREQFF.

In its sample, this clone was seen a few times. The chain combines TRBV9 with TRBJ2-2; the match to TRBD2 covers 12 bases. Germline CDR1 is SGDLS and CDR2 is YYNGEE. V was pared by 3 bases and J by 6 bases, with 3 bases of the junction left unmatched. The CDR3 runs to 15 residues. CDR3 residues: CASSGLAGVAGELFF. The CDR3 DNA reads TGTGCCAGCAGCGGACTAGCGGGAGTCGCCGGGGAGCTGTTTTTT.

Here the CDR3 reads CASSGGGDTQYF. The CDR3 nucleotides read TGTGCCAGCAGTGGTGGGGGGGATACGCAGTATTTT. The V gene is TRBV2, the J gene TRBJ2-3; TRBD2 is a possible D gene (6 bases). Trimming removed 4 bases at V and 6 bases at J, with 8 bases between. CDR3 length equals 12 residues. Germline assignment: CDR1 SNHLY and CDR2 FYNNEI.

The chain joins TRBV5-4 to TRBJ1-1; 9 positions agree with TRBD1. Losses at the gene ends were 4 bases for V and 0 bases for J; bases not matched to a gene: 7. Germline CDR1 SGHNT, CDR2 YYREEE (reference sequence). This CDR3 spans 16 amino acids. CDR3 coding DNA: TGTGCCAGCAGCCTGGGACAGGGAGCGCTGAACACTGAAGCTTTCTTT. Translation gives CASSLGQGALNTEAFF.

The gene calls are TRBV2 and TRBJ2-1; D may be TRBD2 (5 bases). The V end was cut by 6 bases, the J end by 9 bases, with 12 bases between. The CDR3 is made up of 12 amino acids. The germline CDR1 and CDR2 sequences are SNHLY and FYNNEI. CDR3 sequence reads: CASRGLAGEQFF. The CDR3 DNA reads TGTGCCAGCAGAGGGCTAGCCGGTGAGCAGTTCTTC.

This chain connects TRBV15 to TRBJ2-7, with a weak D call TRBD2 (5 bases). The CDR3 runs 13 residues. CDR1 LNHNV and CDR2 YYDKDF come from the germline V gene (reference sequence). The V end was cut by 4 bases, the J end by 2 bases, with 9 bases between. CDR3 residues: CATSKRPPYEQYF. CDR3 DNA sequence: TGTGCCACCAGCAAGCGGCCACCCTACGAGCAGTACTTC.

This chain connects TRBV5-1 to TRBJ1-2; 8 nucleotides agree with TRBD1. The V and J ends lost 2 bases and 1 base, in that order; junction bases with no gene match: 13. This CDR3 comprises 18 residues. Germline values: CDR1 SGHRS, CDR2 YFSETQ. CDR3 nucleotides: TGCGCCAGCAGCTTACGTGGGACAGGAATTAACCGTAACTATGGCTACACCTTC. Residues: CASSLRGTGINRNYGYTF.

The CDR3 nucleotides are TGTGCCAGTAGTATAGATCTAGCGCGCAATCAGCCCCAGCATTTT. It translates to CASSIDLARNQPQHF. The V gene is TRBV19, the J gene TRBJ1-5, with unresolved D. This CDR3 contains 15 residues. Germline CDR1 is LNHDA and CDR2 is SQIVND (reference sequence). Trimming cost V 0 bases and J 2 bases, with 8 bases left between them.

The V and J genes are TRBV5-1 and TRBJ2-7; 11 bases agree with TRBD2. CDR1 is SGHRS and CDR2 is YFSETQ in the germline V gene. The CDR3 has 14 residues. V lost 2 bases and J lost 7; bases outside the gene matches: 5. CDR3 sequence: CASSFSGRAREQYF. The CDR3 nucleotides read TGCGCCAGCAGCTTTAGCGGGAGGGCCAGGGAGCAGTACTTC.

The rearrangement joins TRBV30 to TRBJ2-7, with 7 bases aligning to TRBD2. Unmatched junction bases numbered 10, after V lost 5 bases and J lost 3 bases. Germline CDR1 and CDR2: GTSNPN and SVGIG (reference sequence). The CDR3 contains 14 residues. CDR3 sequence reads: CAWGQASGLYEQYF. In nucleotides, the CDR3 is TGTGCCTGGGGCCAGGCTAGCGGACTCTACGAGCAGTACTTC.

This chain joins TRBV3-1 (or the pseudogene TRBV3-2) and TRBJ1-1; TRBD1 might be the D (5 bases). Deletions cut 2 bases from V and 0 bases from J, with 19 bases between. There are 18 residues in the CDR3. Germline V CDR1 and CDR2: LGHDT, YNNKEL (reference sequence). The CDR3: CASSQIIRDRLMNTEAFF. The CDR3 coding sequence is TGTGCCAGCAGCCAAATTATCAGGGATCGGCTAATGAACACTGAAGCTTTCTTT.

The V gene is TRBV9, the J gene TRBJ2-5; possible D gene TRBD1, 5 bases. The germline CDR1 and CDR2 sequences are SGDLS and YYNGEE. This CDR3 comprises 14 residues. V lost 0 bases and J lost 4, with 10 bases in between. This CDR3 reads CASSVVSGSETQYF. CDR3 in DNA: TGTGCCAGCAGCGTAGTTTCAGGGTCAGAGACCCAGTACTTC.

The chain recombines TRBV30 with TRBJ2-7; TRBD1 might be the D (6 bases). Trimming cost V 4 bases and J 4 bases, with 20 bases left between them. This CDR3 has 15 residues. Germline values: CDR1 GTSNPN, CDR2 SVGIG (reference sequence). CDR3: CAWTHSGAGVYEQYF. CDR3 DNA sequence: TGTGCCTGGACCCATTCAGGGGCAGGGGTTTACGAGCAGTACTTC. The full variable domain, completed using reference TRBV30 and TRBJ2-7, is SQTIHQWPATLVQPVGSPLSLECTVEGTSNPNLYWYRQAAGRGLQLLFYSVGIGQISSEVPQNLSASRPQDRQFILSSKKLLLSDSGFYLCAWTHSGAGVYEQYFGPGTRLTVT.

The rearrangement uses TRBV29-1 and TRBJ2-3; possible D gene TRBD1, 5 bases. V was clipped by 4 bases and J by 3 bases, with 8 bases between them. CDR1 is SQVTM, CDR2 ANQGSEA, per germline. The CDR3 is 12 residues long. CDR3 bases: TGCAGCGTTGGACAGAAAACAGATACGCAGTATTTT. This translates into CSVGQKTDTQYF.

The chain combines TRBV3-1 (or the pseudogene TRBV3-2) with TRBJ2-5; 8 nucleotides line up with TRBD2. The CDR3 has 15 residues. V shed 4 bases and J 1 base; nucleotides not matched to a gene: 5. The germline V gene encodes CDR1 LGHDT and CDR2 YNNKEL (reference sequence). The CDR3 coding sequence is TGTGCCAGCAGCCTTTGGACTAGCCTCCAAGAGACCCAGTACTTC. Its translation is CASSLWTSLQETQYF.

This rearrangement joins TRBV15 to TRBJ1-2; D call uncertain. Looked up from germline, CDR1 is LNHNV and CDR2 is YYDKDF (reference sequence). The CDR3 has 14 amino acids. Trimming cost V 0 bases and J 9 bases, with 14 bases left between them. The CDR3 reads CATSRDGAGISYTF. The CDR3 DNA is TGTGCCACCAGCAGAGATGGTGCAGGCATAAGCTACACCTTC.

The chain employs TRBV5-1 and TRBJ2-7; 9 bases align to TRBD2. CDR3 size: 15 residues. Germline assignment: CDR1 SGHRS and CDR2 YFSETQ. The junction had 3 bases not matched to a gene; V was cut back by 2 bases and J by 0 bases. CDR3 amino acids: CASSFTSGSSYEQYF. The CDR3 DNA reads TGCGCCAGCAGCTTTACTAGCGGGTCCTCCTACGAGCAGTACTTC.

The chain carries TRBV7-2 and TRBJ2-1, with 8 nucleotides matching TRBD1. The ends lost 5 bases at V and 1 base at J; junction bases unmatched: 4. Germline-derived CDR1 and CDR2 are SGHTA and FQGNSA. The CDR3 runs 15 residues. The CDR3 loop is CASSLNRGSYNEQFF. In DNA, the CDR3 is TGTGCCAGCAGCCTCAACAGGGGGTCCTACAATGAGCAGTTCTTC.

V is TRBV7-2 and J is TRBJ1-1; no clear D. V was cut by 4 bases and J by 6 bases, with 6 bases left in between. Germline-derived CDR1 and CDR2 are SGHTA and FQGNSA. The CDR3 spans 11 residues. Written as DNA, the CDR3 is TGTGCCAGCAGCTACTCTTCTGAAGCTTTCTTT. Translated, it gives CASSYSSEAFF. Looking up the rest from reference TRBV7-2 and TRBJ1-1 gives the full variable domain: GAGVSQSPSNKVTEKGKDVELRCDPISGHTALYWYRQSLGQGLEFLIYFQGNSAPDKSGLPSDRFSAERTGGSVSTLTIQRTQQEDSAVYLCASSYSSEAFFGQGTRLTVV.

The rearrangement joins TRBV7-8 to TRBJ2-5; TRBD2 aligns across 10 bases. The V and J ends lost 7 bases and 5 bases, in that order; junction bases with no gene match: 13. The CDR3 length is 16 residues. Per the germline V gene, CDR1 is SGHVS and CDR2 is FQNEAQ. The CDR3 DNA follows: TGTGCCAGCACCCTAGGGTCTAGCGGGAGAGAGGAGACCCAGTACTTC. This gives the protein CASTLGSSGREETQYF.

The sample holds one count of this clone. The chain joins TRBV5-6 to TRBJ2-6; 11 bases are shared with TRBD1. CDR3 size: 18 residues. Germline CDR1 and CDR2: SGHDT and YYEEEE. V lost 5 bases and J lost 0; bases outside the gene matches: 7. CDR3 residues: CASSLDRGQFSGANVLTF. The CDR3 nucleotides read TGTGCCAGCAGTCTGGACAGGGGGCAATTCTCTGGGGCCAACGTCCTGACTTTC.

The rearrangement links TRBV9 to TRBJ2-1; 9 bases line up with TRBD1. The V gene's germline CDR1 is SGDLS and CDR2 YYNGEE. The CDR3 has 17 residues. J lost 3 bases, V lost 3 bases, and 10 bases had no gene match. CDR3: CASSGSPGTGFYNEQFF. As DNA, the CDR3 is TGTGCCAGCAGCGGCTCCCCCGGGACAGGGTTCTACAATGAGCAGTTCTTC.

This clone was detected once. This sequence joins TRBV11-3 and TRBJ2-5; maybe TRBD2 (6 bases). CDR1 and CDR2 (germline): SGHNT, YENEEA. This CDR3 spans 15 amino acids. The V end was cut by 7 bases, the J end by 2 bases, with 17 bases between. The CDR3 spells CASNPGGSGQETQYF. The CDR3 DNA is TGTGCCAGCAACCCTGGCGGTAGCGGACAAGAGACCCAGTACTTC.